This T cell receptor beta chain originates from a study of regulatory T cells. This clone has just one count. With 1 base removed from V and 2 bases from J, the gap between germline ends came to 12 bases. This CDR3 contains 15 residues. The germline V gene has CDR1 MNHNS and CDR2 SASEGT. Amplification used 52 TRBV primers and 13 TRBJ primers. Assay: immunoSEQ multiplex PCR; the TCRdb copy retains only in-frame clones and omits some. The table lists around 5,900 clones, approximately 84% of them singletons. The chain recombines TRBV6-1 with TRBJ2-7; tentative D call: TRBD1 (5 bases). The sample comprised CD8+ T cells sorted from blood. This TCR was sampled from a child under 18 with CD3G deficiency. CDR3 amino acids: CASSEVAGKAYEQYF. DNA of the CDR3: TGTGCCAGCAGTGAAGTGGCAGGGAAGGCCTACGAGCAGTACTTC.